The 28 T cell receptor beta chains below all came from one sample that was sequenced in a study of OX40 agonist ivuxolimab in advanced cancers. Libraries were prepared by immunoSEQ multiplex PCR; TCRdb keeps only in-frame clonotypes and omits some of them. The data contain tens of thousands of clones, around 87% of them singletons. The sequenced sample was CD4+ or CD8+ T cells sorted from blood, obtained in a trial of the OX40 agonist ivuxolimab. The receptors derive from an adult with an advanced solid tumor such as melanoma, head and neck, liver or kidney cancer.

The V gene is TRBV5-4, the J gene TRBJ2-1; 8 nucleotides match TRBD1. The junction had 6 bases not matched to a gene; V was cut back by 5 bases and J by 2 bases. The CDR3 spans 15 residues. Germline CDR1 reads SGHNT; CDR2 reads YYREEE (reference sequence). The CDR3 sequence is CASRSDRGTYNEQFF. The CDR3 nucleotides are TGTGCCAGCAGGAGTGACAGGGGCACCTACAATGAGCAGTTCTTC.

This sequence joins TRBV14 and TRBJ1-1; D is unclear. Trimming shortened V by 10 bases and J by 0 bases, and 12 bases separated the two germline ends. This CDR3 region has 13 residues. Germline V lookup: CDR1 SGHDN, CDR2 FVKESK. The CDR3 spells CANSLSLNTEAFF. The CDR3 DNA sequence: TGTGCCAACTCATTATCCCTGAACACTGAAGCTTTCTTT. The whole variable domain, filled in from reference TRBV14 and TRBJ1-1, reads EAGVTQFPSHSVIEKGQTVTLRCDPISGHDNLYWYRRVMGKEIKFLLHFVKESKQDESGMPNNRFLAERTGGTYSTLKVQPAELEDSGVYFCANSLSLNTEAFFGQGTRLTVV.

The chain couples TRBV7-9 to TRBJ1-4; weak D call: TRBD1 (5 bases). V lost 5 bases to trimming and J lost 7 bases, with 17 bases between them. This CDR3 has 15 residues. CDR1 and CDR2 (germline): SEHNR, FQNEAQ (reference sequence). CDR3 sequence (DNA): TGTGCCAGCAGCAAAGTGGGGGGACGTCCTGAAAAACTGTTTTTT. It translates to CASSKVGGRPEKLFF.

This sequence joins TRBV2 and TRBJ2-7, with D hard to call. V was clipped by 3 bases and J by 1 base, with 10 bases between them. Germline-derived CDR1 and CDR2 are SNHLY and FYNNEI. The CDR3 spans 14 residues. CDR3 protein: CASSDRLGSYEQYF. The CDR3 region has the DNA TGTGCCAGCAGTGACAGGTTGGGATCCTACGAGCAGTACTTC.

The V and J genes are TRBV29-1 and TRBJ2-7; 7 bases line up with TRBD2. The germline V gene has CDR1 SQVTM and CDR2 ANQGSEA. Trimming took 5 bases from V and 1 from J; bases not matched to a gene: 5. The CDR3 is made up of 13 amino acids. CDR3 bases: TGCAGCGTTAAGCAGGGAGGGTCCTACGAGCAGTACTTC. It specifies CSVKQGGSYEQYF.

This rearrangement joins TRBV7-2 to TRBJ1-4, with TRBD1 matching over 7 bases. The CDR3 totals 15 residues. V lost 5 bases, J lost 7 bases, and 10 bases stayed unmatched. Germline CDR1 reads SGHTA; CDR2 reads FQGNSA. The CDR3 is CASSRETGRGEKLFF. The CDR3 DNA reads TGTGCCAGCAGCAGGGAGACAGGGCGAGGTGAAAAACTGTTTTTT.

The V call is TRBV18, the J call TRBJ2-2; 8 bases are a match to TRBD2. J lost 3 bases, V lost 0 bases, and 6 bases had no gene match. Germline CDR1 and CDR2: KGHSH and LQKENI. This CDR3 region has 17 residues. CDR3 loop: CASSPPSGSSDTGELFF. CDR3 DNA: TGTGCCAGCTCACCACCAAGCGGGAGTAGTGACACCGGGGAGCTGTTTTTT.

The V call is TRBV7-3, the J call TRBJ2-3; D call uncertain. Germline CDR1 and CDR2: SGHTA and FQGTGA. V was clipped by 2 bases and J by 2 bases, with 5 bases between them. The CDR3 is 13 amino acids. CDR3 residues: CASSLDFTDTQYF. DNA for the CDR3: TGTGCCAGCAGCTTAGACTTCACAGATACGCAGTATTTT.

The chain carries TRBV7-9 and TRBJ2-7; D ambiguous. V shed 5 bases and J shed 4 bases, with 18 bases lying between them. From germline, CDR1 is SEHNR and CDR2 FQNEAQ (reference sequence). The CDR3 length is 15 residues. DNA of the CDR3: TGTGCCAGCAGCCCCCAAGGATCTCACGGGTACGAGCAGTACTTC. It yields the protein CASSPQGSHGYEQYF. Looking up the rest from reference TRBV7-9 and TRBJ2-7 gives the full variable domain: DTGVSQNPRHKITKRGQNVTFRCDPISEHNRLYWYRQTLGQGPEFLTYFQNEAQLEKSRLLSDRFSAERPKGSFSTLEIQRTEQGDSAMYLCASSPQGSHGYEQYFGPGTRLTVT.

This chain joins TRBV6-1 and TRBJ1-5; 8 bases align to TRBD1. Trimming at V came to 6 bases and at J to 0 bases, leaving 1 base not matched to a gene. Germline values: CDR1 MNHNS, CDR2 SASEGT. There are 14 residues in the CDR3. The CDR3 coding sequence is TGTGCCAGCAGCGACAGGGGTAGCAATCAGCCCCAGCATTTT. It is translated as CASSDRGSNQPQHF.

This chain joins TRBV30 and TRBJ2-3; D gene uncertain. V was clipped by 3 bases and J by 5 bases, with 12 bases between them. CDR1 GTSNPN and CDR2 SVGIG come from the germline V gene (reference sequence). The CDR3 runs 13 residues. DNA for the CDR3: TGTGCCTGGAGAAGACTTTTTGGAGATACGCAGTATTTT. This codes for CAWRRLFGDTQYF.

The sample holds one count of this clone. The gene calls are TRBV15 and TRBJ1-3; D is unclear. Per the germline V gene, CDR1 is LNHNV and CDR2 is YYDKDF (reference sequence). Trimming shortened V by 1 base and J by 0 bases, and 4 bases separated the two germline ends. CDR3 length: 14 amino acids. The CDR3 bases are TGTGCCACCAGCAGAGTGATCTCTGGAAACACCATATATTTT. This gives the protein CATSRVISGNTIYF.

For the CDR3, the DNA is TGTGCCAGCAGTTCCTTCGGGACAAGTAACACCATATATTTT. This encodes CASSSFGTSNTIYF. The chain is built from TRBV6-6 and TRBJ1-3, with TRBD1 as a possible D gene (6 bases). V was pared by 4 bases and J by 7 bases, with 14 bases between. The CDR3 runs 14 residues. Germline V CDR1 and CDR2: MNHNY, SVGAGI (reference sequence).

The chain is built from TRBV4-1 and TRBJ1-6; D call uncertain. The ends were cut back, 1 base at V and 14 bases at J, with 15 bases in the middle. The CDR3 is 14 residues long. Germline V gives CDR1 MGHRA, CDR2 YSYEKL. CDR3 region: CASSQADRPPSLHF. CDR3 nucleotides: TGCGCCAGCAGCCAAGCTGACCGGCCTCCATCCCTCCACTTT.

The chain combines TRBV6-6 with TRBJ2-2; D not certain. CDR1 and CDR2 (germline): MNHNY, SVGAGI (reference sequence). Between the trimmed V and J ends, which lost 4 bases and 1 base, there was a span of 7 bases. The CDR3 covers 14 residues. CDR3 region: CASSSSGNTGELFF. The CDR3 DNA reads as TGTGCCAGCAGTTCATCCGGGAACACCGGGGAGCTGTTTTTT.

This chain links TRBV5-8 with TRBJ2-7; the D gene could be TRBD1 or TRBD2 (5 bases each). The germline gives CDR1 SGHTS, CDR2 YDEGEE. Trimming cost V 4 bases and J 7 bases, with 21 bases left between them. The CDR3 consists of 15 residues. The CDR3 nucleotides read TGTGCCAGCAGCCACCCCGGGACGGTTCTTCGGGAGCAGTACTTC. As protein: CASSHPGTVLREQYF.

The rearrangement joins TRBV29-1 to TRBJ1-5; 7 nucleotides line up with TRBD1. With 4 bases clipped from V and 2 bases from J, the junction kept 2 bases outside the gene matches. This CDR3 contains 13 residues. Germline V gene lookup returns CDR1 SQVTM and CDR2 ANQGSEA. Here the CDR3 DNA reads TGCAGCGTTGTCGGACAGGGCAATCAGCCCCAGCATTTT. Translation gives CSVVGQGNQPQHF.

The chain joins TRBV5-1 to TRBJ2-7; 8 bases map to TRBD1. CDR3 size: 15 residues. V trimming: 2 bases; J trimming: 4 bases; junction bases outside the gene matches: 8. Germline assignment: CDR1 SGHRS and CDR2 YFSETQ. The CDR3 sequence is CASSLLQGVRYEQYF. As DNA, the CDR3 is TGCGCCAGCAGCTTACTACAGGGGGTTCGGTACGAGCAGTACTTC.

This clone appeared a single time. CDR3 bases: TGTGCCAGCAGCCTCGTGGCGGGAGGCCCGGGCACAGATACGCAGTATTTT. As protein: CASSLVAGGPGTDTQYF. V usage is TRBV11-2 and J usage is TRBJ2-3; 8 bases match TRBD2. Trimming took 5 bases from V and 1 from J; bases not matched to a gene: 11. The CDR3 is 17 amino acids. The germline CDR1 and CDR2 sequences are SGHAT and FQNNGV.

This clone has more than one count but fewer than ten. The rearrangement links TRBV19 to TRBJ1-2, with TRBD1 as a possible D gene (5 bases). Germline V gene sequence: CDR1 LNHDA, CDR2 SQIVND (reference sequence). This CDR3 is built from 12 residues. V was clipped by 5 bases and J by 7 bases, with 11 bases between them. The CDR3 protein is CASSAQQVGYTF. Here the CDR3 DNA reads TGTGCCAGTAGTGCCCAACAGGTTGGCTACACCTTC. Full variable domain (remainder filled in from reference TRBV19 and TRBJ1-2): DGGITQSPKYLFRKEGQNVTLSCEQNLNHDAMYWYRQDPGQGLRLIYYSQIVNDFQKGDIAEGYSVSREKKESFPLTVTSAQKNPTAFYLCASSAQQVGYTFGSGTRLTVV.

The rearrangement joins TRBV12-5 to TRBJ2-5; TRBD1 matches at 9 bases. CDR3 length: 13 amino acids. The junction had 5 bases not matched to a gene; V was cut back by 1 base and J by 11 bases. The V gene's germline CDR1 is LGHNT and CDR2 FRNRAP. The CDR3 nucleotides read TGTGCTAGTGGTTTGGGACAGGGGGGTTCTCAGTACTTC. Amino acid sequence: CASGLGQGGSQYF.

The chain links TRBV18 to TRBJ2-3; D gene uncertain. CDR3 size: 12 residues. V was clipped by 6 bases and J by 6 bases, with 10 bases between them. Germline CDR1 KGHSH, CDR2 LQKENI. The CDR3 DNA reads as TGTGCCAGCTCCCTCAAAGAGGATACGCAGTATTTT. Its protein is CASSLKEDTQYF.

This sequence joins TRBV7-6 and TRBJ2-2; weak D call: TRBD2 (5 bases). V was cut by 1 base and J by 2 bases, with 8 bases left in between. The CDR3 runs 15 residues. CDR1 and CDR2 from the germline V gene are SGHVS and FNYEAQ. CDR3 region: CASSLGAVNTGELFF. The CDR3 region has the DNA TGTGCCAGCAGCTTAGGAGCGGTTAACACCGGGGAGCTGTTTTTT.

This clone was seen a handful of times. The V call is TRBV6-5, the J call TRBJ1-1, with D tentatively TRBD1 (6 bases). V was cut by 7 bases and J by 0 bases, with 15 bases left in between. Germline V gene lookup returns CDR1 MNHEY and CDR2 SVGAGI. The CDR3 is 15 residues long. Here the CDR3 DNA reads TGTGCCAGCATCAGGGGAGAGGGGTTGAACACTGAAGCTTTCTTT. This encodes CASIRGEGLNTEAFF.

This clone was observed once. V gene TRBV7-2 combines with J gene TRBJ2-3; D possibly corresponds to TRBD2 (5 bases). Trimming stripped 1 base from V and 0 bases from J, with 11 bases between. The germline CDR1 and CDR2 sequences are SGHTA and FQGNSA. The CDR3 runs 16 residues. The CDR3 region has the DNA TGTGCCAGCAGCTTAGATGCGGGTTCTAGCACAGATACGCAGTATTTT. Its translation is CASSLDAGSSTDTQYF.

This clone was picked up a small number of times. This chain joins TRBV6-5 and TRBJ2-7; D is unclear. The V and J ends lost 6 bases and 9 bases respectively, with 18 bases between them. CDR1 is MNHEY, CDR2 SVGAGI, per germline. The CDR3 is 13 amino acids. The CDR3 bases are TGTGCCAGCAGCACCTCGGTAGGGCTGGCGCAGTACTTC. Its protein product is CASSTSVGLAQYF.

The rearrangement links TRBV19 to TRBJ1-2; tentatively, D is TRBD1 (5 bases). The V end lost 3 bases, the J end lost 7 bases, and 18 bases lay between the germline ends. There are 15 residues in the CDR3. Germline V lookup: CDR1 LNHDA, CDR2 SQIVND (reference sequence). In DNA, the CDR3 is TGTGCCAGTAGTATTGGAGAACAGGTAATGCGTGGCTACACCTTC. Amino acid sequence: CASSIGEQVMRGYTF.

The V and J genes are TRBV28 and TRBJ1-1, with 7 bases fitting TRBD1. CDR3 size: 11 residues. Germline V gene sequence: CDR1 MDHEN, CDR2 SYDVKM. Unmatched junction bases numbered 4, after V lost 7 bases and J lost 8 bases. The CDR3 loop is CASIGRGEAFF. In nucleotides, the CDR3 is TGTGCCAGCATTGGCAGGGGGGAAGCTTTCTTT.